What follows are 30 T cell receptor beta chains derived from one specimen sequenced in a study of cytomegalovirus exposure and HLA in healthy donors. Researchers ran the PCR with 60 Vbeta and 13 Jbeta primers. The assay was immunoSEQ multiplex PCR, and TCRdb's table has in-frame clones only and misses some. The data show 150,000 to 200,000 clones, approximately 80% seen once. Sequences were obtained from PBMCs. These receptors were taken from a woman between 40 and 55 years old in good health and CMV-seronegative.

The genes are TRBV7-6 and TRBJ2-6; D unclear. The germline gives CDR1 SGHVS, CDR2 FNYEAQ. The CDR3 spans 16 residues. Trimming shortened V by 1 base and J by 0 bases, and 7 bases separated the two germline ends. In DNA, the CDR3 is TGTGCCAGCAGCTTAGTAGCACCCTCTGGGGCCAACGTCCTGACTTTC. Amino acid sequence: CASSLVAPSGANVLTF.

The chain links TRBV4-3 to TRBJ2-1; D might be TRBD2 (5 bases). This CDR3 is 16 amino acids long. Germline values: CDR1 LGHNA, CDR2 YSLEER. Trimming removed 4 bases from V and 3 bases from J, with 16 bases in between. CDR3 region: CASSPWSGTNYNEQFF. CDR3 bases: TGCGCCAGCAGCCCCTGGAGCGGCACAAACTACAATGAGCAGTTCTTC.

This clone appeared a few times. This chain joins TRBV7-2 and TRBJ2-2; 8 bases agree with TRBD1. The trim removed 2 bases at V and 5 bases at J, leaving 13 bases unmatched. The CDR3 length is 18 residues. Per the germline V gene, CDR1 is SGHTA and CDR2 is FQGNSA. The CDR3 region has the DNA TGTGCCAGCAGCTTATTCGGCAGGGGGCTCTCCCGTACCGGGGAGCTGTTTTTT. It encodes CASSLFGRGLSRTGELFF.

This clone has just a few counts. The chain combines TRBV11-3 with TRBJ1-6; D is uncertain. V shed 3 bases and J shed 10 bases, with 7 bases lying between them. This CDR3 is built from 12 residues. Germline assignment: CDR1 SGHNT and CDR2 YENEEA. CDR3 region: CASSFVRSPLHF. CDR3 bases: TGTGCCAGCAGCTTCGTACGGTCACCCCTCCACTTT. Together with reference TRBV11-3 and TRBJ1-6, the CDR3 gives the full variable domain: EAGVVQSPRYKIIEKKQPVAFWCNPISGHNTLYWYLQNLGQGPELLIRYENEEAVDDSQLPKDRFSAERLKGVDSTLKIQPAELGDSAVYLCASSFVRSPLHFGNGTRLTVT.

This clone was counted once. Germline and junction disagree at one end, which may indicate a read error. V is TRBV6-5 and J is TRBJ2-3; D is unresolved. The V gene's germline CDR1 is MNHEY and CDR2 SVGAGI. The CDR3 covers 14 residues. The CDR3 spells CASSYTVSTNTQYF. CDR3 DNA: TGTGCCAGCAGTTACACAGTGAGCACAAATACGCAGTATTTT.

CDR3 in amino acids: CASSVGMTSGRGETQYF. CDR3 DNA: TGTGCCAGCAGCGTCGGAATGACTAGCGGGAGAGGAGAGACCCAGTACTTC. This chain joins TRBV9 and TRBJ2-5; TRBD2 matches at 12 bases. Trimming removed 2 bases from V and 4 bases from J; junction bases left unmatched: 9. CDR1 is SGDLS and CDR2 is YYNGEE in the germline V gene. This CDR3 is built from 17 residues. The full variable domain, completed using reference TRBV9 and TRBJ2-5, is DSGVTQTPKHLITATGQRVTLRCSPRSGDLSVYWYQQSLDQGLQFLIQYYNGEERAKGNILERFSAQQFPDLHSELNLSSLELGDSALYFCASSVGMTSGRGETQYFGPGTRLLVL.

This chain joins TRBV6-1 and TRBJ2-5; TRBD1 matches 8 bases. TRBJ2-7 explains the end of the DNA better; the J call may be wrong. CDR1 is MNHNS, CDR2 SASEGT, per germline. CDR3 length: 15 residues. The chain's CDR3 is CASSEAPGQAYEQYF. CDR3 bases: TGTGCCAGCAGTGAAGCGCCGGGACAGGCCTACGAGCAGTACTTC.

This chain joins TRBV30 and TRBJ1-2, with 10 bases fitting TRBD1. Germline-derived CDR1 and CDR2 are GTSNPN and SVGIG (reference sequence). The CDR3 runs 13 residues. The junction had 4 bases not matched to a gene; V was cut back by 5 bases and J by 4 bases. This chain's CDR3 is CAWADRGTYGYTF. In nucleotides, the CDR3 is TGTGCCTGGGCGGACAGGGGGACCTATGGCTACACCTTC.

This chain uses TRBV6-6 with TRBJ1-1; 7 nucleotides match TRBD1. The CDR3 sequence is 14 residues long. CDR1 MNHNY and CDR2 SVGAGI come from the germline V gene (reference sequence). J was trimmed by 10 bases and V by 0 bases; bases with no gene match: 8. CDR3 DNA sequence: TGTGCCAGCAGTTACTCGGCCGACAGGGTAAGAGCTTTCTTT. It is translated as CASSYSADRVRAFF.

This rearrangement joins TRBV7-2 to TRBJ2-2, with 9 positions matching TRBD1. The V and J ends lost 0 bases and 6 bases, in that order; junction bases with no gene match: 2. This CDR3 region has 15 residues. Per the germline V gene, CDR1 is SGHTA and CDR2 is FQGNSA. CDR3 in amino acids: CASSLATGGAGELFF. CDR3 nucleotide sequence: TGTGCCAGCAGCTTAGCGACAGGGGGAGCCGGGGAGCTGTTTTTT. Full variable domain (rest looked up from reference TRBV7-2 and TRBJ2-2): GAGVSQSPSNKVTEKGKDVELRCDPISGHTALYWYRQSLGQGLEFLIYFQGNSAPDKSGLPSDRFSAERTGGSVSTLTIQRTQQEDSAVYLCASSLATGGAGELFFGEGSRLTVL.

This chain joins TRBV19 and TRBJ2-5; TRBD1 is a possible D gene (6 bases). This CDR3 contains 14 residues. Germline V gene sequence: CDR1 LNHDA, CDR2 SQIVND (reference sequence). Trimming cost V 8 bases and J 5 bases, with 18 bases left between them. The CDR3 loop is CASGTRGSPETQYF. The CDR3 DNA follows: TGTGCCAGTGGCACAAGGGGGTCCCCTGAGACCCAGTACTTC.

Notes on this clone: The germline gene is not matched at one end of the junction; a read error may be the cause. The CDR3 DNA reads TGTGCCTGGAGTAACTCTGGGGCCAACGGCCTGACTTTC. This sequence encodes CAWSNSGANGLTF. This chain links TRBV30 with TRBJ2-6, with D possibly TRBD1 on 5 matching bases. The germline V gene encodes CDR1 GTSNPN and CDR2 SVGIG (reference sequence). CDR3 length: 13 residues. The full variable domain, in which reference TRBV30 and TRBJ2-6 provide the parts outside the CDR3, is SQTIHQWPATLVQPVGSPLSLECTVEGTSNPNLYWYRQAAGRGLQLLFYSVGIGQISSEVPQNLSASRPQDRQFILSSKKLLLSDSGFYLCAWSNSGANGLTFGAGSRLTVL.

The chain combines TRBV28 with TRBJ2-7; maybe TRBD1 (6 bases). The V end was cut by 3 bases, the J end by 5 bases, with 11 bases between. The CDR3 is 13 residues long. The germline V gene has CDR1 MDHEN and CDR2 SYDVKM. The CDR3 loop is CASSLAGADEQYF. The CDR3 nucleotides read TGTGCCAGCAGTTTGGCAGGGGCAGACGAGCAGTACTTC. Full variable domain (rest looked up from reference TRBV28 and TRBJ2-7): DVKVTQSSRYLVKRTGEKVFLECVQDMDHENMFWYRQDPGLGLRLIYFSYDVKMKEKGDIPEGYSVSREKKERFSLILESASTNQTSMYLCASSLAGADEQYFGPGTRLTVT.

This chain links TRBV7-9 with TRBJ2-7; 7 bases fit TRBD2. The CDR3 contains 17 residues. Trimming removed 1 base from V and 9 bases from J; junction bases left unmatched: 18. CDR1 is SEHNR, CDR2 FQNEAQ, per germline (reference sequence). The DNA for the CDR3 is TGTGCCAGCAGCTTAGACGTACTCGGGACTACCTTACATTGGCAGTACTTC. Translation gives CASSLDVLGTTLHWQYF.

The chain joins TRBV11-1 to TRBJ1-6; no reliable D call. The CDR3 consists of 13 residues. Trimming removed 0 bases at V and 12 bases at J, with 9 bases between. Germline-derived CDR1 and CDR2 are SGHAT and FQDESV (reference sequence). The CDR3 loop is CASSLARREPLHF. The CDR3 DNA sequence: TGTGCCAGCAGCTTAGCTCGCCGGGAACCCCTCCACTTT.

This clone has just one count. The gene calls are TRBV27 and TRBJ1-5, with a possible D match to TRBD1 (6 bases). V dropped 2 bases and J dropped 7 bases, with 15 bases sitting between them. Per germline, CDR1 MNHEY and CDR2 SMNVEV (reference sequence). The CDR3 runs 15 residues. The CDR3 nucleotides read TGTGCCAGCAGTTTAGGGGCAGGGGTCTTGCAGCCCCAGCATTTT. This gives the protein CASSLGAGVLQPQHF.

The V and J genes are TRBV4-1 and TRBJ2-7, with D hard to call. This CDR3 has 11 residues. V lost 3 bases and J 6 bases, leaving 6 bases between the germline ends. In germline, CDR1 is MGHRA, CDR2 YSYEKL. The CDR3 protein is CASSHSSEQYF. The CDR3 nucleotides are TGCGCCAGCAGCCATAGTAGCGAGCAGTACTTC.

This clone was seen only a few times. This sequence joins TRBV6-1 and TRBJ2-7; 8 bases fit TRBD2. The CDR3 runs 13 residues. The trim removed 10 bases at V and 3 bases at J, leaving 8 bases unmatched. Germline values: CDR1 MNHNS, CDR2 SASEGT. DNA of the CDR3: TGTGCCAACTCAGCGGGGGAGGACTACGAGCAGTACTTC. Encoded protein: CANSAGEDYEQYF.

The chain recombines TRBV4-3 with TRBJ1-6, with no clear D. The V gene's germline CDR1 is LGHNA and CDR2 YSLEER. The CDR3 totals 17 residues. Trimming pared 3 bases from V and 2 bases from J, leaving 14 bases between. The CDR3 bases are TGCGCCAGCAGCCAGGACCTTTTCGGGGCCTATAATTCACCCCTCCACTTT. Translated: CASSQDLFGAYNSPLHF.

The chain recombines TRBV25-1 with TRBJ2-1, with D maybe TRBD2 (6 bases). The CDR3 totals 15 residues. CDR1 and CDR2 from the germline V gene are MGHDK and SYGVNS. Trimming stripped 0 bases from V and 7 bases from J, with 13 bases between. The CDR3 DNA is TGTGCCAGCAGTGAATACGGGGACTGGACGAATGAGCAGTTCTTC. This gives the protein CASSEYGDWTNEQFF.

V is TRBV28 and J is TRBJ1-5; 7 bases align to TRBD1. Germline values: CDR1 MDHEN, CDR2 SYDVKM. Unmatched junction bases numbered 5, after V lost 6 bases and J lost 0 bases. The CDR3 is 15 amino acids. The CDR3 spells CASRPGTASNQPQHF. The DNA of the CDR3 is TGTGCCAGCAGGCCCGGGACAGCTAGCAATCAGCCCCAGCATTTT.

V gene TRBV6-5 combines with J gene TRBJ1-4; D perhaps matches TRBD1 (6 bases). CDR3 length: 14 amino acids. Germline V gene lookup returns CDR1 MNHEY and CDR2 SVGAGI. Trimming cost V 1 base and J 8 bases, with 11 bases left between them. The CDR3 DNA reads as TGTGCCAGCAGTTACTACAGGGAGAACGAAAAACTGTTTTTT. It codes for CASSYYRENEKLFF.

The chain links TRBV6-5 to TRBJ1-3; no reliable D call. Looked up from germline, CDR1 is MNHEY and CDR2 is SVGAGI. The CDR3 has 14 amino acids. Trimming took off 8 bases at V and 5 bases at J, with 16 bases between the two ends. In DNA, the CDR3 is TGTGCCAGCTATTCCGTGACTGGCCGAAACACCATATATTTT. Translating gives CASYSVTGRNTIYF.

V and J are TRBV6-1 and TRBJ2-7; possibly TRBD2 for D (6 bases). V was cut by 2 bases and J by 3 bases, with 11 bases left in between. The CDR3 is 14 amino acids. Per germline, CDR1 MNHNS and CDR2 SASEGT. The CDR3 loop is CASSEQGGRYEQYF. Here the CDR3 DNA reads TGTGCCAGCAGTGAACAGGGAGGCCGCTACGAGCAGTACTTC.

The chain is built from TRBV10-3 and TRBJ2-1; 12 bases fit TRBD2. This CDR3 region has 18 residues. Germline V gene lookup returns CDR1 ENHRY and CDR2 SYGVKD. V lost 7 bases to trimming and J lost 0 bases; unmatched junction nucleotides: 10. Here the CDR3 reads CAITIALAGGSSYNEQFF. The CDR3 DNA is TGTGCCATCACCATTGCACTAGCGGGGGGAAGCTCCTACAATGAGCAGTTCTTC.

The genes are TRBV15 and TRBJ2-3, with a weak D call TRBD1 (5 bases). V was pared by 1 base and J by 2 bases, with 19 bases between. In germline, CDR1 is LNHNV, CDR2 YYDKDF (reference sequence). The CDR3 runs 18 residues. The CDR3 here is CATSRALTFGAYTDTQYF. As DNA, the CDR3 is TGTGCCACCAGCAGAGCCCTGACCTTTGGGGCCTACACAGATACGCAGTATTTT. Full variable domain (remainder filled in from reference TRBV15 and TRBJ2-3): DAMVIQNPRYQVTQFGKPVTLSCSQTLNHNVMYWYQQKSSQAPKLLFHYYDKDFNNEADTPDNFQSRRPNTSFCFLDIRSPGLGDTAMYLCATSRALTFGAYTDTQYFGPGTRLTVL.

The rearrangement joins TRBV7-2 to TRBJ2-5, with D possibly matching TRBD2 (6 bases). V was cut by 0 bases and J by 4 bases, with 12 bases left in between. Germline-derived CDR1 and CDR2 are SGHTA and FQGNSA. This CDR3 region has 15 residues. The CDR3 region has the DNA TGTGCCAGCAGCTTAGCCTCGACTAGTTTAGAGACCCAGTACTTC. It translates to CASSLASTSLETQYF.

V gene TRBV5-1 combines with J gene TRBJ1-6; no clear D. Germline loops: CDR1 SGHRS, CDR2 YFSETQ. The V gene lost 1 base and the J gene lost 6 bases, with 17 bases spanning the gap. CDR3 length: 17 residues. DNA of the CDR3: TGCGCCAGCAGCTTGTATGGCCCGGGCGCGGGTAATTCACCCCTCCACTTT. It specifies CASSLYGPGAGNSPLHF. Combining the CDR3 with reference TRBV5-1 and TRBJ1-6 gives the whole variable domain KAGVTQTPRYLIKTRGQQVTLSCSPISGHRSVSWYQQTPGQGLQFLFEYFSETQRNKGNFPGRFSGRQFSNSRSEMNVSTLELGDSALYLCASSLYGPGAGNSPLHFGNGTRLTVT.

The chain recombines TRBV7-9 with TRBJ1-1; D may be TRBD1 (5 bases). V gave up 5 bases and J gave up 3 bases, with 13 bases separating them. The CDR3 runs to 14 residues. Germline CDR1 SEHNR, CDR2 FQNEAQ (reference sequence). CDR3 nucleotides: TGTGCCAGCAGCCAAGGGGCGGGGGACACTGAAGCTTTCTTT. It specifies CASSQGAGDTEAFF.

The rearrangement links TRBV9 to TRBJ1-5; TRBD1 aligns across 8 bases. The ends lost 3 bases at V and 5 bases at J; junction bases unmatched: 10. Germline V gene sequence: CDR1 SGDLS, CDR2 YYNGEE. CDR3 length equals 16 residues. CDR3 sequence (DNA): TGTGCCAGCAGCGCTCAGGGGGCAAAGTGGGATCAGCCCCAGCATTTT. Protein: CASSAQGAKWDQPQHF.